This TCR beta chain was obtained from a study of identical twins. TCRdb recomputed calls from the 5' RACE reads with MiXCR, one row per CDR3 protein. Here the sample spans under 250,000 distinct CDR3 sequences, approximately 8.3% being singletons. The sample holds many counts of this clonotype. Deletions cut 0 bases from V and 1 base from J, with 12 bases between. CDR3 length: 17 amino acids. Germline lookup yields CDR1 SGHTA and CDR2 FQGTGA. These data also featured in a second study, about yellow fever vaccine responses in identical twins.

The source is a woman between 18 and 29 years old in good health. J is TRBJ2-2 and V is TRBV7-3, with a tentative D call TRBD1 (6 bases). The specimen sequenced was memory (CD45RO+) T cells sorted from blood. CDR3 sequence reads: CASSLTGDRKNTGELFF. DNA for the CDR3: TGTGCCAGCAGCTTAACGGGCGACAGGAAGAACACCGGGGAGCTGTTTTTT.